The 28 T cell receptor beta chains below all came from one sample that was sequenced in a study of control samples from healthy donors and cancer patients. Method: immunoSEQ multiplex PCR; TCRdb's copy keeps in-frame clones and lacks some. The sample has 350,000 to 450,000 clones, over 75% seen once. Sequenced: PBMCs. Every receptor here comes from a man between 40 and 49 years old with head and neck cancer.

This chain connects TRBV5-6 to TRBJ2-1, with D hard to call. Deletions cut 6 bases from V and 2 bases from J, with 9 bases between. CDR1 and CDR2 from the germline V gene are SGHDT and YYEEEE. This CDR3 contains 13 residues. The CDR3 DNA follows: TGTGCCAGCATCTACGCCCCCTACAATGAGCAGTTCTTC. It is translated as CASIYAPYNEQFF.

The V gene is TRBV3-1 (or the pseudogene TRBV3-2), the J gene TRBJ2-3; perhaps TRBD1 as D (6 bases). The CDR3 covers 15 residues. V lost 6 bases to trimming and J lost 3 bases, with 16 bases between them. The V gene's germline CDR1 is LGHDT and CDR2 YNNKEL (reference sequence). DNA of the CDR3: TGTGCCAGCAGTCGTAACAGGGTTCGGACAGATACGCAGTATTTT. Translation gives CASSRNRVRTDTQYF.

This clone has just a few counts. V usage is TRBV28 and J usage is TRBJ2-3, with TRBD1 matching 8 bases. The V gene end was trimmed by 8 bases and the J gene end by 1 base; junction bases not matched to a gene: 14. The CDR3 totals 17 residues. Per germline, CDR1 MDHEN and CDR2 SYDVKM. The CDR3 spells CASPPERTGGGTDTQYF. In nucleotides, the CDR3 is TGTGCCAGCCCACCCGAAAGAACAGGGGGTGGCACAGATACGCAGTATTTT.

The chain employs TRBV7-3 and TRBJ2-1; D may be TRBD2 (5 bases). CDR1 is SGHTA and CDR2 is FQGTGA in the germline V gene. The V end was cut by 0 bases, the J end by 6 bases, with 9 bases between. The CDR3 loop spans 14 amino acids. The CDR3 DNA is TGTGCCAGCAGCTTAACACGAAGCGGCAATGAGCAGTTCTTC. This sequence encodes CASSLTRSGNEQFF. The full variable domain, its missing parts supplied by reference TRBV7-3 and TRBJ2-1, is GAGVSQTPSNKVTEKGKYVELRCDPISGHTALYWYRQSLGQGPEFLIYFQGTGAADDSGLPNDRFFAVRPEGSVSTLKIQRTERGDSAVYLCASSLTRSGNEQFFGPGTRLTVL.

CDR3: CASSPRGSGRIGTGELFF. The DNA of the CDR3 is TGTGCCAGCAGCCCACGGGGTAGCGGGAGGATTGGCACCGGGGAGCTGTTTTTT. The gene calls are TRBV14 and TRBJ2-2, with 10 bases fitting TRBD2. V dropped 4 bases and J dropped 4; count of bases not matched to a gene: 12. The CDR3 runs to 18 residues. From germline, CDR1 is SGHDN and CDR2 FVKESK.

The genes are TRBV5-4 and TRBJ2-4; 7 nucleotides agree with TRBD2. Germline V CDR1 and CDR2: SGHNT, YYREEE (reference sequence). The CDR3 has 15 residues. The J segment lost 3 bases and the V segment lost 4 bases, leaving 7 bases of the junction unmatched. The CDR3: CASSLGGVDKNIQYF. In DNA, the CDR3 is TGTGCCAGCAGCCTTGGGGGGGTAGACAAAAACATTCAGTACTTC.

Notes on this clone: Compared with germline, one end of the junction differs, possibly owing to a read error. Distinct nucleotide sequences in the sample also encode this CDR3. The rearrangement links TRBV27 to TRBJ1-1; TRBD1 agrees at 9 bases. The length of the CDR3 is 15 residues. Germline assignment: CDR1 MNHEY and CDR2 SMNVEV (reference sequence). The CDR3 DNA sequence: TGTGCCAGCAGTGCCCGGACAGGGGTGAACACTGAAGCTTTCTTC. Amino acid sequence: CASSARTGVNTEAFF.

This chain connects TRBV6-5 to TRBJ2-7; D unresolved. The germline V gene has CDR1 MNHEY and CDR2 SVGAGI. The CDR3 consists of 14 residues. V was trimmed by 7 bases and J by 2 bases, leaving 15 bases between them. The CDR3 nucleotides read TGTGCCAGCACCCTTCGACAAGGCACCTACGAGCAGTACTTC. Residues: CASTLRQGTYEQYF.

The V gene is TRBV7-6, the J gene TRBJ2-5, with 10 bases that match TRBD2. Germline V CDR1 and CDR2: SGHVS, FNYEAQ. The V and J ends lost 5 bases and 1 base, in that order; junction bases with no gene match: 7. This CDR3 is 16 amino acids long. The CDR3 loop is CASSPRSGGSQETQYF. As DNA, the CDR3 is TGTGCCAGCAGCCCTCGTAGCGGGGGGTCCCAAGAGACCCAGTACTTC.

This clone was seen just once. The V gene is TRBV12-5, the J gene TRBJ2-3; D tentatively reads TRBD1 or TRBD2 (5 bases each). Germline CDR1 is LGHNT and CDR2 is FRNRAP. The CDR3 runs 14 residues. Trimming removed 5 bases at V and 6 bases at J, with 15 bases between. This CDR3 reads CASGPGDGLDTQYF. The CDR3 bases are TGTGCTAGTGGTCCCGGGGACGGACTCGATACGCAGTATTTT.

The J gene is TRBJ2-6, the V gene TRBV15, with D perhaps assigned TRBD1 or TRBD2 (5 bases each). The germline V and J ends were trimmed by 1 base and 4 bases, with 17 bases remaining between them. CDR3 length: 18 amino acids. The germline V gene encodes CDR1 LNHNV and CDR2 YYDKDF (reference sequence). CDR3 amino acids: CATSRAKEGSPGANVLTF. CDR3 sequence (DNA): TGTGCCACCAGCAGAGCCAAAGAGGGGTCACCCGGGGCCAACGTCCTGACTTTC.

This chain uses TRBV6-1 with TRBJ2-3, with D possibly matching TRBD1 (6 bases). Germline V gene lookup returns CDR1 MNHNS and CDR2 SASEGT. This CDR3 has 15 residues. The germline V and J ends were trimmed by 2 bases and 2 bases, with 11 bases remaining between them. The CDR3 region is CASSERRGFTDTQYF. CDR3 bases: TGTGCCAGCAGTGAAAGAAGGGGGTTCACAGATACGCAGTATTTT.

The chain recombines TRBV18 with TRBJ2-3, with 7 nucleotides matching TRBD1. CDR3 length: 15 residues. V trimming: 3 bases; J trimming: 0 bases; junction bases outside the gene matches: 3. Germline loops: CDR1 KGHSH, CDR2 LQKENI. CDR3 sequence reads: CASSPGTASTDTQYF. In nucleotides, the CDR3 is TGTGCCAGCTCACCCGGGACAGCTAGCACAGATACGCAGTATTTT. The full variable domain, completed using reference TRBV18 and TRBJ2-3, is NAGVMQNPRHLVRRRGQEARLRCSPMKGHSHVYWYRQLPEEGLKFMVYLQKENIIDESGMPKERFSAEFPKEGPSILRIQQVVRGDSAAYFCASSPGTASTDTQYFGPGTRLTVL.

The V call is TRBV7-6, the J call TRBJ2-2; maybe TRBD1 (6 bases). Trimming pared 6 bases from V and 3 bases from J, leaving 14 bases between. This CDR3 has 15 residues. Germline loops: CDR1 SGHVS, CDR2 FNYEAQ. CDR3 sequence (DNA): TGTGCCAGCAGGCGCAGGGGTGGCGACACCGGGGAGCTGTTTTTT. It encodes CASRRRGGDTGELFF.

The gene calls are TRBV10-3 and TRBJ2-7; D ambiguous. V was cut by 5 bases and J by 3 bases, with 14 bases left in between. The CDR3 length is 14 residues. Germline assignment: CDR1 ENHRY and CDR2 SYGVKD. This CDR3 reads CAISSSDKYYEQYF. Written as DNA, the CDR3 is TGTGCCATCAGTTCAAGTGATAAATACTACGAGCAGTACTTC.

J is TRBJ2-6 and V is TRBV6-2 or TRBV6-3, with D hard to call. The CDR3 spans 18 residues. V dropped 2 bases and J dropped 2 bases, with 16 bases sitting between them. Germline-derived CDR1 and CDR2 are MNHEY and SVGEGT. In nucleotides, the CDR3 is TGTGCCAGCAGTTACCGCCTTCTTGGGCAGACTGGGGCCAACGTCCTGACTTTC. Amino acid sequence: CASSYRLLGQTGANVLTF.

The CDR3 DNA reads as TGTGCCAGCAGCTACGGACAGCGGTCCTACAATGAGCAGTTCTTC. Translated, it gives CASSYGQRSYNEQFF. The chain employs TRBV7-3 and TRBJ2-1; a possible D gene is TRBD1 (6 bases). V was cut by 4 bases and J by 1 base, with 11 bases left in between. CDR3 length: 15 amino acids. Per the germline V gene, CDR1 is SGHTA and CDR2 is FQGTGA.

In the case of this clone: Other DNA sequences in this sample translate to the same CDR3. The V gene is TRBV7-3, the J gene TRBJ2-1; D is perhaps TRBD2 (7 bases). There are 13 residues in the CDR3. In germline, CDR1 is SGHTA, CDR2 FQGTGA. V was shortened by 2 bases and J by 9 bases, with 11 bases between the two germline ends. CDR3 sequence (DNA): TGTGCCAGCAGCTTATCGGGGGGCGGTGAGCAGTTCTTC. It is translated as CASSLSGGGEQFF. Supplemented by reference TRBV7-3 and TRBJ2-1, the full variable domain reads GAGVSQTPSNKVTEKGKYVELRCDPISGHTALYWYRQSLGQGPEFLIYFQGTGAADDSGLPNDRFFAVRPEGSVSTLKIQRTERGDSAVYLCASSLSGGGEQFFGPGTRLTVL.

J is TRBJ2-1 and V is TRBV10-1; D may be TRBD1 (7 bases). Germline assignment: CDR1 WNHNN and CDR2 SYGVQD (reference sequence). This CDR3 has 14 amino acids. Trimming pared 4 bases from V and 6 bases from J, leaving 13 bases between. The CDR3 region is CASSGTGGGNEQFF. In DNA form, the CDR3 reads TGCGCCAGCAGTGGGACAGGAGGGGGCAATGAGCAGTTCTTC.

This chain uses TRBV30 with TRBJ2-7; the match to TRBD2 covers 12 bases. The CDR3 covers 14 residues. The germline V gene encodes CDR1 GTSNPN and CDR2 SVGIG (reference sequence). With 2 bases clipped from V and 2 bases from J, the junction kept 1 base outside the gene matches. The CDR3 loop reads CAWSTSGGTYEQYF. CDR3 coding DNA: TGTGCCTGGAGTACTAGCGGGGGGACCTACGAGCAGTACTTC.

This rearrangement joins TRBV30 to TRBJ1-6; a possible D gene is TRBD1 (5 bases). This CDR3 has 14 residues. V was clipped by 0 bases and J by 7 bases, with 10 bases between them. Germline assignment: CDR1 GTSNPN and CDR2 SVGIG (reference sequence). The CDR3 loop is CAWSVLKGNSPLHF. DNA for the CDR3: TGTGCCTGGAGTGTACTGAAGGGGAATTCACCCCTCCACTTT.

The CDR3 sequence is CASSLVQQGVETQYF. The CDR3 DNA reads TGTGCCAGCAGCTTAGTGCAACAGGGGGTAGAGACCCAGTACTTC. This chain links TRBV7-2 with TRBJ2-5, with 8 bases fitting TRBD1. J was trimmed by 4 bases and V by 1 base; bases with no gene match: 5. The CDR3 spans 15 residues. Germline loops: CDR1 SGHTA, CDR2 FQGNSA.

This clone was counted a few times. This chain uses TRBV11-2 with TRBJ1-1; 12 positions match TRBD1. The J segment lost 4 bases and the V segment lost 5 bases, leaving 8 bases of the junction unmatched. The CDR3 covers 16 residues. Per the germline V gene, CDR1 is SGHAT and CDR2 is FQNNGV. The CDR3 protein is CASSPRDRGLSTEAFF. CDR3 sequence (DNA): TGTGCCAGCAGCCCCCGGGACAGGGGGCTCTCCACTGAAGCTTTCTTT.

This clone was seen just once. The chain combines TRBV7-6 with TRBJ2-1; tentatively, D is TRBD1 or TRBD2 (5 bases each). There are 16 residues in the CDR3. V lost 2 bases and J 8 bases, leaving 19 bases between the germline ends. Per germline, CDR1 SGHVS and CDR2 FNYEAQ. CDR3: CASSLYPPAVGDEQFF. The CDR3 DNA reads TGTGCCAGCAGCTTATACCCTCCGGCAGTGGGGGATGAGCAGTTCTTC.

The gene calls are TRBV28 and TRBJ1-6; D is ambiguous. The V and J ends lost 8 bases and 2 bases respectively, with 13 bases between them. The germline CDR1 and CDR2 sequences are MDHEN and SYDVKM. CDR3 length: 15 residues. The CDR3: CASSWPNAYNSPLHF. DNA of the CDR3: TGTGCCAGCTCTTGGCCTAACGCCTATAATTCACCCCTCCACTTT.

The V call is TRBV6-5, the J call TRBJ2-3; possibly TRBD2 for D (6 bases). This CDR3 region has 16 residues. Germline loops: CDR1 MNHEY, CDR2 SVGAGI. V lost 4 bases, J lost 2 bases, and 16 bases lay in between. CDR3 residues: CASSFTGTGYTDTQYF. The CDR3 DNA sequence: TGTGCCAGCAGTTTCACCGGGACTGGCTACACAGATACGCAGTATTTT.

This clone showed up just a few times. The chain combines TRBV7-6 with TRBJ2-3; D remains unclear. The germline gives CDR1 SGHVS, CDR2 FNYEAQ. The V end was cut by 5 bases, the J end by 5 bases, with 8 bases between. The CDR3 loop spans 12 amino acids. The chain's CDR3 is CASSPQVDTQYF. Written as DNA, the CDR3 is TGTGCCAGCAGCCCACAAGTAGATACGCAGTATTTT.

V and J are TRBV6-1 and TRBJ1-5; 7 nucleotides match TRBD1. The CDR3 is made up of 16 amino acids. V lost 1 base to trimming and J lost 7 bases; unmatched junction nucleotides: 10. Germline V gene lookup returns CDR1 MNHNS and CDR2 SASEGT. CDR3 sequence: CASSEETGVIGQPQHF. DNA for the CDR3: TGTGCCAGCAGTGAAGAAACAGGGGTTATCGGGCAGCCCCAGCATTTT.